The clone carrying this TCR beta chain occurred a few times. As it was prepared, the TCRbeta library received unique molecular identifiers. TCRdb reanalysed the PCR reads using MiXCR and keeps one entry per CDR3 protein. The table shows fewer than 550,000 distinct CDR3 sequences, with about 10% occurring only once. The source of the sample is a study of T-cell reconstitution after alpha-beta-depleted transplantation in children. Trimming took off 5 bases at V and 2 bases at J, with 7 bases between the two ends. Looked up from germline, CDR1 is SGHTA and CDR2 is FQGTGA. The CDR3 is made up of 13 amino acids.

This sequence joins TRBV7-3 and TRBJ1-5, with no clear D. The sequence came from a female patient aged 2-9 years who had a stem cell transplant for aplastic anemia, so the T cells may come from the graft donor. The sequencing used PBMCs, mostly from graft donor cells, collected 180 days after TCRalphabeta/CD19-depleted stem cell transplant. The CDR3 nucleotides read TGTGCCAGCAGCCAAACGCGCAATCAGCCCCAGCATTTT. Amino acid sequence: CASSQTRNQPQHF.